The 13 T cell receptor beta chains given below trace back to one sample, sequenced in a study of blood T cell repertoires in COVID-19. Assay used: immunoSEQ multiplex PCR; TCRdb lists only in-frame clones, some missing. The sample records 250,000 to 300,000 clones, about 88% being singletons. Sequenced sample: peripheral blood. The origin of the receptors is a woman aged 55 to 70 with acute or convalescent COVID-19.

This sequence joins TRBV7-2 and TRBJ2-7; tentatively, D is TRBD2 (5 bases). This CDR3 is 13 amino acids long. Germline V gene sequence: CDR1 SGHTA, CDR2 FQGNSA. With 1 base removed from V and 4 bases from J, the gap between germline ends came to 8 bases. As DNA, the CDR3 is TGTGCCAGCAGCTTAGGAGAGGGATACGAGCAGTACTTC. Translated, it gives CASSLGEGYEQYF. The full variable domain, rest sourced from reference TRBV7-2 and TRBJ2-7, is GAGVSQSPSNKVTEKGKDVELRCDPISGHTALYWYRQSLGQGLEFLIYFQGNSAPDKSGLPSDRFSAERTGGSVSTLTIQRTQQEDSAVYLCASSLGEGYEQYFGPGTRLTVT.

J is TRBJ1-1 and V is TRBV5-4, with 8 positions matching TRBD1. J gave up 6 bases and V 5 bases, and 9 bases lay outside the gene matches. The germline V gene encodes CDR1 SGHNT and CDR2 YYREEE (reference sequence). CDR3 length: 14 amino acids. The CDR3 nucleotides read TGTGCCAGCAGTTCTCAGGGGGCTGGCTCTGAAGCTTTCTTT. This codes for CASSSQGAGSEAFF.

The chain uses TRBV4-1 and TRBJ1-1, with D possibly TRBD1 on 5 matching bases. Trimming stripped 0 bases from V and 11 bases from J, with 13 bases between. Germline assignment: CDR1 MGHRA and CDR2 YSYEKL. The CDR3 has 13 amino acids. This CDR3 reads CASSQDRGTRAFF. The CDR3 DNA follows: TGCGCCAGCAGCCAAGACCGGGGGACGAGGGCTTTCTTT.

The chain is built from TRBV5-1 and TRBJ2-1; 11 bases map to TRBD2. Germline-derived CDR1 and CDR2 are SGHRS and YFSETQ. The length of the CDR3 is 20 residues. The V and J ends lost 0 bases and 0 bases, in that order; junction bases with no gene match: 11. The CDR3 sequence: CASSLEELAGGWSSYNEQFF. For the CDR3, the DNA is TGCGCCAGCAGCTTGGAAGAGCTAGCGGGGGGCTGGAGCTCCTACAATGAGCAGTTCTTC.

The gene calls are TRBV10-2 and TRBJ1-2; TRBD1 matches 9 bases. The CDR3 extends over 13 amino acids. Per the germline V gene, CDR1 is WSHSY and CDR2 is SAAADI. V lost 7 bases, J lost 5 bases, and 5 bases stayed unmatched. The CDR3 here is CASTKGTGYGYTF. As DNA, the CDR3 is TGCGCCAGCACGAAGGGGACAGGGTATGGCTACACCTTC.

The chain is built from TRBV27 and TRBJ2-2, with 7 bases fitting TRBD2. Germline V CDR1 and CDR2: MNHEY, SMNVEV (reference sequence). The CDR3 is 18 amino acids. V shed 3 bases, J shed 0 bases, and the junction held 10 bases outside the gene matches. The CDR3 sequence is CASSFIRPGGANTGELFF. The CDR3 DNA reads TGTGCCAGCAGTTTTATTCGTCCGGGAGGCGCGAACACCGGGGAGCTGTTTTTT.

The rearrangement joins TRBV10-3 to TRBJ1-5, with 9 bases that match TRBD1. This CDR3 region has 18 residues. Germline V CDR1 and CDR2: ENHRY, SYGVKD. J lost 2 bases, V lost 0 bases, and 8 bases had no gene match. CDR3 region: CAISESKSGQGGNQPQHF. CDR3 bases: TGTGCCATCAGTGAGTCGAAGTCGGGACAGGGAGGCAATCAGCCCCAGCATTTT.

The chain combines TRBV5-4 with TRBJ1-2; D ambiguous. Per germline, CDR1 SGHNT and CDR2 YYREEE (reference sequence). CDR3 length: 14 amino acids. With 0 bases removed from V and 2 bases from J, the gap between germline ends came to 8 bases. The chain's CDR3 is CASSLESRNYGYTF. The CDR3 DNA sequence: TGTGCCAGCAGCTTGGAATCCAGAAACTATGGCTACACCTTC.

V gene TRBV4-1 combines with J gene TRBJ2-7; weak D call: TRBD2 (5 bases). Looked up from germline, CDR1 is MGHRA and CDR2 is YSYEKL. V was cut by 3 bases and J by 2 bases, with 20 bases left in between. This CDR3 comprises 17 residues. CDR3 DNA: TGCGCCAGCAGCCAGGTTGGGCGGGCCAGGTCAGCCTACGAGCAGTACTTC. It specifies CASSQVGRARSAYEQYF.

This chain links TRBV11-2 with TRBJ2-1, with 9 bases aligning to TRBD2. This CDR3 spans 12 amino acids. Germline assignment: CDR1 SGHAT and CDR2 FQNNGV. V lost 5 bases, J lost 9 bases, and 2 bases stayed unmatched. The CDR3 spells CASSELAGEQFF. The CDR3 DNA follows: TGTGCCAGCAGCGAACTAGCGGGTGAGCAGTTCTTC. Using reference TRBV11-2 and TRBJ2-1 for the parts outside the CDR3, the full variable domain is EAGVAQSPRYKIIEKRQSVAFWCNPISGHATLYWYQQILGQGPKLLIQFQNNGVVDDSQLPKDRFSAERLKGVDSTLKIQPAKLEDSAVYLCASSELAGEQFFGPGTRLTVL.

The V gene is TRBV25-1, the J gene TRBJ2-1; no clear D gene. Trimming took off 5 bases at V and 3 bases at J, with 5 bases between the two ends. Germline V gene lookup returns CDR1 MGHDK and CDR2 SYGVNS. The CDR3 has 12 residues. The CDR3: CASSPSYNEQFF. The CDR3 DNA reads TGTGCCAGCAGTCCTAGCTACAATGAGCAGTTCTTC.

The DNA of the CDR3 is TGTGCCAGCAGCGTTACCGGGACAGGGAACTCCTACGAGCAGTACTTC. Translated, it gives CASSVTGTGNSYEQYF. This chain uses TRBV7-3 with TRBJ2-7; TRBD1 agrees at 9 bases. Germline-derived CDR1 and CDR2 are SGHTA and FQGTGA. The CDR3 loop spans 16 amino acids. V lost 5 bases to trimming and J lost 0 bases; unmatched junction nucleotides: 8.

Only one count was recorded for this clone. This sequence joins TRBV7-3 and TRBJ1-1; a weak D match, TRBD1 (6 bases). Germline CDR1 reads SGHTA; CDR2 reads FQGTGA. V lost 5 bases and J 0 bases, leaving 13 bases between the germline ends. The CDR3 totals 15 residues. In DNA form, the CDR3 reads TGTGCCAGCAGCCTCCGCCAGGGGTTGAACACTGAAGCTTTCTTT. Residues: CASSLRQGLNTEAFF.